This entry is about one T cell receptor beta chain. This clone has just one count. The antigen this receptor binds is unknown. Per-base qualities were not stored, and no clone one base away is much larger. TCRbeta CDR3 regions were amplified from genomic DNA by means of the immunoSEQ Assay, a bias-controlled multiplex PCR. The study's processing was this. The number of nucleated cells in each sample was estimated from the amplification of reference gene primers within the assay. To quantify the absolute abundance of each unique TCRbeta CDR3 rearrangement, sequence reads were collapsed and filtered. For each sample, productive Simpson clonality was calculated by taking the square root of Simpson's diversity index across productive rearrangements. TCRdb re-hosts the immuneACCESS table, in-frame sequences only. Its copies lack some clones; in the studies checked, an unresolved V gene accounts for under half of them, and the cause for the rest is not known. V and J calls and clone size are copied from that table; D and trimming were computed from the DNA. The table for this sample lists about 300,000 clones; around nine tenths of them were counted only once. The ten largest clones represent 1% to 1.5% of the sample.

Each collaborating institution followed its own protocols to collect whole blood in K2EDTA tubes. For TCRbeta analysis, collaborator samples were shipped as frozen whole blood, as isolated PBMCs, or as DNA extracted from either sample type. The germline V gene encodes CDR1 SGHNT and CDR2 YENEEA. The CDR3 measures 14 amino acids from cysteine to phenylalanine. Of all the DNA, just the CDR3 is kept, 42 bases in frame from base 1. V drops 5 bases and J drops 1 base, leaving 12 bases in between. These data belong to a study of blood T cell repertoires in COVID-19 (dated by TCRdb to about 2020). A note on the overall study: Samples from collaborators originated in the United States, Italy and Spain and spanned both the acute and convalescent phases of COVID-19. The samples were drawn from two sources: the first 160 participants of the ongoing ImmuneRACE study, and over 1,000 subjects contributed by 6 global collaborators. Subjects who had been exposed to COVID-19, were actively infected with it, or had recovered from it provided the deeply sampled blood TCRbeta repertoires that made up the dataset. The repertoires were released in a freely available public database meant as a resource for research on the immune response to SARS-CoV-2. Where available, HLA class I and class II types were obtained from metadata supplied by the sample provider rather than from assay-based typing. The prospective study material was composed of cDNA or gDNA derived from T cells, B-cell-depleted T cells, or PBMCs. The sample metadata nearly always contained a de-identified subject ID, COVID-19 status, age in years and sex.

The paper as a whole reports these results and caveats: The amount of clinical and demographic metadata varied by source and participant and was provided uncurated.

Recombination linked TRBV11-3 to TRBJ2-7; the D gene is possibly TRBD2, with 6 bases matching. The sequence was obtained from a man between 65 and 85 years old with acute or convalescent COVID-19. The sample comprised peripheral blood. The sequenced DNA: TGTGCCAGCAGCCCGGGACGGGGGTCCTACGAGCAGTACTTC. Its coded protein is CASSPGRGSYEQYF.